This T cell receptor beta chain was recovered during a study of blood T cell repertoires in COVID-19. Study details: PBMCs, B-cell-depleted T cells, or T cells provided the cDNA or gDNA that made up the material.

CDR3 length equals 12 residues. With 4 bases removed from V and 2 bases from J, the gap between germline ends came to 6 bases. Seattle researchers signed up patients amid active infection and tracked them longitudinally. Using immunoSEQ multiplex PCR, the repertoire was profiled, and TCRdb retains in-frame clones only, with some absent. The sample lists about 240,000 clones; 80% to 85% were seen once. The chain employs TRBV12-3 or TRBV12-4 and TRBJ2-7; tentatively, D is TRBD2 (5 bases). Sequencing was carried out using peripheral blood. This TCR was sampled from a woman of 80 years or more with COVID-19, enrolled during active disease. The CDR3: CASSSGTYEQYF. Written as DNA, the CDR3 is TGTGCCAGCAGTTCGGGGACCTACGAGCAGTACTTC.